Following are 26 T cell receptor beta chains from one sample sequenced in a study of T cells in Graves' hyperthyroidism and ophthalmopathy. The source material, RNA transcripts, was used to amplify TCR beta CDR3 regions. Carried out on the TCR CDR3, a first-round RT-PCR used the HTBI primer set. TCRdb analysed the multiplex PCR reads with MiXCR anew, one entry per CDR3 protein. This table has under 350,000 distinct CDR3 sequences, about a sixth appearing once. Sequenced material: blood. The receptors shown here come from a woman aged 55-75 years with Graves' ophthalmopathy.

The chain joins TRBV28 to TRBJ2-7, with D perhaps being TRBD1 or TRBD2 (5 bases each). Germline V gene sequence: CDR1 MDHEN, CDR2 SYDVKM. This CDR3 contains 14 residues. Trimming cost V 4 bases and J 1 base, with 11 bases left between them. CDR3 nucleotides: TGTGCCAGCAGTTCGCCCGGGGCTTCCTACGAGCAGTACTTC. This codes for CASSSPGASYEQYF.

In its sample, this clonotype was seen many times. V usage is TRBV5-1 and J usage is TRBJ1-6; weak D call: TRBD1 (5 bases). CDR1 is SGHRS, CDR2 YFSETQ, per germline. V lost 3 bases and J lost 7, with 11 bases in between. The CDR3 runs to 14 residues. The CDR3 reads CASSYIYRNSPLHF. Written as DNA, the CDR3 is TGCGCCAGCAGCTATATTTACAGGAATTCACCCCTCCACTTT.

CDR3 sequence reads: CASRPGRPNTEAFF. CDR3 DNA: TGTGCCAGCAGACCCGGACGGCCGAACACTGAAGCTTTCTTT. The chain recombines TRBV27 with TRBJ1-1; no clear D gene. The CDR3 is made up of 14 amino acids. Germline-derived CDR1 and CDR2 are MNHEY and SMNVEV (reference sequence). Deletions cut 6 bases from V and 1 base from J, with 12 bases between.

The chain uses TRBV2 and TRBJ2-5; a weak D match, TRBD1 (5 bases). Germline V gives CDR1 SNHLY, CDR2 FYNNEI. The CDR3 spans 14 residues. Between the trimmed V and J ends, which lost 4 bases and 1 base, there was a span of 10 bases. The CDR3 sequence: CASSVTAVQETQYF. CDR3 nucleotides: TGTGCCAGCAGTGTGACAGCCGTCCAAGAGACCCAGTACTTC.

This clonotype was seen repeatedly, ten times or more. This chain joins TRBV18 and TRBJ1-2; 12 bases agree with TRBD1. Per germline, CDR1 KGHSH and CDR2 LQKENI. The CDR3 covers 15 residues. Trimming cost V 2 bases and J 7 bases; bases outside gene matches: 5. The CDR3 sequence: CASSPSGQGAVGYTF. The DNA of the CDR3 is TGTGCCAGCTCACCATCGGGACAGGGGGCGGTTGGCTACACCTTC.

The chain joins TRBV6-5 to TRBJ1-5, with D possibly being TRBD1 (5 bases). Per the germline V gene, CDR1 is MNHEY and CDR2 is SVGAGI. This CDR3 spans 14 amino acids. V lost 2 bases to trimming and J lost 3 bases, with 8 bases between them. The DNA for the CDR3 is TGTGCCAGCAGTTACAGGACACTCAATCAGCCCCAGCATTTT. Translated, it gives CASSYRTLNQPQHF.

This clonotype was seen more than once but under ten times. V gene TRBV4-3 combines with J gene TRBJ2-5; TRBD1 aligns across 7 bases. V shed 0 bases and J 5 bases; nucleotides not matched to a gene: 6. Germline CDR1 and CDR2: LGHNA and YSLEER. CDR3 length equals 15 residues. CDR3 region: CASSQDWDSWETQYF. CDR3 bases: TGCGCCAGCAGCCAAGATTGGGACAGTTGGGAGACCCAGTACTTC.

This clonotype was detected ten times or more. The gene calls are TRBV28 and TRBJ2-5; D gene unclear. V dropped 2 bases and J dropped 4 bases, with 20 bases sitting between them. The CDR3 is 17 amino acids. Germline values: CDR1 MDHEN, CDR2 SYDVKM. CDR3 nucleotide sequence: TGTGCCAGCAGTTTAAGTTCGGGTCTATCATCGGTAGAGACCCAGTACTTC. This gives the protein CASSLSSGLSSVETQYF.

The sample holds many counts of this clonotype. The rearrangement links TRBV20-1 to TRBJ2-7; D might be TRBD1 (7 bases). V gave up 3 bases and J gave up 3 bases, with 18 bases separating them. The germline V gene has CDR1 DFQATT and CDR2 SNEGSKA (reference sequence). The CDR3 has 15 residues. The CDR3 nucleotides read TGCAGTGCTAGCATCCGCGGGACAGCCCTCTACGAGCAGTACTTC. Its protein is CSASIRGTALYEQYF.

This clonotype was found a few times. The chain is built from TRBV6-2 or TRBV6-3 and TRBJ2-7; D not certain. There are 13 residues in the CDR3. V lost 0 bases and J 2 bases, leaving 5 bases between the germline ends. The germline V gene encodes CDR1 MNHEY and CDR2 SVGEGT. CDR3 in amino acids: CASSYSVTYEQYF. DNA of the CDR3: TGTGCCAGCAGTTACTCGGTCACCTACGAGCAGTACTTC.

The CDR3 protein is CASSVSDSPGVYEQYF. CDR3 DNA sequence: TGTGCCAGCAGCGTTTCAGATAGCCCGGGGGTCTACGAGCAGTACTTC. The V call is TRBV9, the J call TRBJ2-7; tentative D call: TRBD2 (6 bases). The CDR3 totals 16 residues. Deletions cut 2 bases from V and 3 bases from J, with 18 bases between. Germline CDR1 reads SGDLS; CDR2 reads YYNGEE.

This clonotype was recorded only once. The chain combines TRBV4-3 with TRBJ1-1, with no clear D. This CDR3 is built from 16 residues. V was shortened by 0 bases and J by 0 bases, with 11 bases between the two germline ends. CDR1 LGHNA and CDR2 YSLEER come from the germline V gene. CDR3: CASSQDVTGLNTEAFF. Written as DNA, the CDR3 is TGCGCCAGCAGCCAAGATGTTACGGGCCTGAACACTGAAGCTTTCTTT.

In DNA form, the CDR3 reads TGTGCCAGCAGCTTCACTTTTGAGGGGCCTAGCACAGATACGCAGTATTTT. Its protein product is CASSFTFEGPSTDTQYF. This sequence joins TRBV7-6 and TRBJ2-3; D might be TRBD1 or TRBD2, each matching 5 bases. Germline loops: CDR1 SGHVS, CDR2 FNYEAQ. This CDR3 is built from 17 residues. V dropped 3 bases and J dropped 0 bases, with 16 bases sitting between them. The variable domain in full, with the rest retrieved from reference TRBV7-6 and TRBJ2-3, is GAGVSQSPRYKVTKRGQDVALRCDPISGHVSLYWYRQALGQGPEFLTYFNYEAQQDKSGLPNDRFSAERPEGSISTLTIQRTEQRDSAMYRCASSFTFEGPSTDTQYFGPGTRLTVL.

The CDR3 here is CASRETGDTGELFF. The CDR3 DNA reads TGTGCCAGCAGGGAAACAGGGGACACCGGGGAGCTGTTTTTT. The chain has TRBV2 and TRBJ2-2; TRBD1 agrees at 7 bases. CDR1 SNHLY and CDR2 FYNNEI come from the germline V gene. V shed 6 bases and J 3 bases; nucleotides not matched to a gene: 4. The CDR3 consists of 14 residues.

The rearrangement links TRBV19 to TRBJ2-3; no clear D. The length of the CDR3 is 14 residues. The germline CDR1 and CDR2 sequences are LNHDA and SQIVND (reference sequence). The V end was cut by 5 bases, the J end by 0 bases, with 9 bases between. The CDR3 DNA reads TGTGCCAGTAGTCGCGCAGATAGCACAGATACGCAGTATTTT. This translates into CASSRADSTDTQYF.

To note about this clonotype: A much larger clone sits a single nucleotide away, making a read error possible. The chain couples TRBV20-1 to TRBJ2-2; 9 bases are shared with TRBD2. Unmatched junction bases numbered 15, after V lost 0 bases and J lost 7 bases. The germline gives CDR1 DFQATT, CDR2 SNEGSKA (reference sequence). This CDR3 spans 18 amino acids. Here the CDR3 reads CSARDEMSGGRAVGELFF. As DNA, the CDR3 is TGCAGTGCTAGAGATGAGATGTCTGGCGGGAGGGCCGTCGGGGAGCTGTTTTTT.

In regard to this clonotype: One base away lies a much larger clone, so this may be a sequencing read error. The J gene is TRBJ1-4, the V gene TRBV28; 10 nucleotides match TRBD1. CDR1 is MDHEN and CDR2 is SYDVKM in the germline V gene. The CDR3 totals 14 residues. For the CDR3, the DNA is TGTGCCGGCAGAATGACAGGGGGCAATGAAAAACTGTTTTTT. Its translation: CAGRMTGGNEKLFF.

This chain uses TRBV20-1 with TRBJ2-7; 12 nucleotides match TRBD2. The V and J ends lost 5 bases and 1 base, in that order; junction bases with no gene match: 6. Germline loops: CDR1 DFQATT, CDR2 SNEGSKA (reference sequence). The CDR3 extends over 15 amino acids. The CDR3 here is CSAEGLAGSSYEQYF. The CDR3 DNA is TGCAGTGCTGAGGGACTAGCGGGTTCTTCCTACGAGCAGTACTTC.

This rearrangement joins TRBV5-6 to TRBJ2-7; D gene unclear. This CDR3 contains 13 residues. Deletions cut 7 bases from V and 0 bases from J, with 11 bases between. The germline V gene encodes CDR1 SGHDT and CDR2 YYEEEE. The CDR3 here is CASRRGTSYEQYF. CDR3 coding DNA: TGTGCCAGCCGGCGCGGAACCTCCTACGAGCAGTACTTC.

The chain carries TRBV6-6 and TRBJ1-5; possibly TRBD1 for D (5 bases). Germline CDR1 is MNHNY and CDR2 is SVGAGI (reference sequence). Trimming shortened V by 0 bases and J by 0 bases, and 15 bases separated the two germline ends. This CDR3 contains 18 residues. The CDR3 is CASSYSRQGVRSNQPQHF. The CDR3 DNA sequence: TGTGCCAGCAGTTACTCGAGGCAGGGAGTTCGTAGCAATCAGCCCCAGCATTTT.

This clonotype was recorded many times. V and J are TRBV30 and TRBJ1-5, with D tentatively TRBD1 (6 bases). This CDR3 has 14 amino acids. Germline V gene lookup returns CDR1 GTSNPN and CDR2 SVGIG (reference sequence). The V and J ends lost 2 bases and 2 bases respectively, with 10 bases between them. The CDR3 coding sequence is TGTGCCTGGAGTCGGGCAGGGGGCAATCAGCCCCAGCATTTT. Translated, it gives CAWSRAGGNQPQHF.

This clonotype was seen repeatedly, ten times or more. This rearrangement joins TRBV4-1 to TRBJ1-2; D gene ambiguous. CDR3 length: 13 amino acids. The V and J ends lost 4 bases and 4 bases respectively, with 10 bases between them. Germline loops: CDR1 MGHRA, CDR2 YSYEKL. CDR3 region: CASSPEHIYGYTF. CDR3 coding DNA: TGCGCCAGCAGCCCAGAACACATCTATGGCTACACCTTC.

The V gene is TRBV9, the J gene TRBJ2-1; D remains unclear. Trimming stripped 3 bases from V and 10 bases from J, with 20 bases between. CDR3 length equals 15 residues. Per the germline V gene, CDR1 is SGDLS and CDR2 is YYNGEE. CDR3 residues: CASSGSPPRRREQFF. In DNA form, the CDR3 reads TGTGCCAGCAGCGGATCCCCCCCCCGGCGCCGGGAGCAGTTCTTC.

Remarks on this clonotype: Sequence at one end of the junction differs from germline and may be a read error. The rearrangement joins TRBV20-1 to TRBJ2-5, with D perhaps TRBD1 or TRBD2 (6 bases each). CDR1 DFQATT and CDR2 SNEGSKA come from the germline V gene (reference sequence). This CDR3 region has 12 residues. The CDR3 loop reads CSVREGGETQYF. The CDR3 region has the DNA TGCAGTGTTAGAGAGGGGGGAGAGACCCAGTACTTC.

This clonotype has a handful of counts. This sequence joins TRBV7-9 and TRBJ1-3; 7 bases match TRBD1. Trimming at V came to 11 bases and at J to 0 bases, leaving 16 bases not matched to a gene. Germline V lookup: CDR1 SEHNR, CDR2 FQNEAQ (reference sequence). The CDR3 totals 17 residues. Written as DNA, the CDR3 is TGTGCCGCCCCCCGGGGCACGGGACAGCACTCTGGAAACACCATATATTTT. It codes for CAAPRGTGQHSGNTIYF.

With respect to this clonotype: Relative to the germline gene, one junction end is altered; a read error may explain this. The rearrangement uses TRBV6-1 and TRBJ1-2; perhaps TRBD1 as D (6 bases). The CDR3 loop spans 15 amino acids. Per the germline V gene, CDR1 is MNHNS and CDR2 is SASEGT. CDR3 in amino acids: CASREGGLHNYGYTF. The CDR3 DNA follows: TGTGCCAGCAGGGAAGGGGGACTTCATAACTATGGCTACACCTTC.